This is a list of T cell receptor beta chains from one sample in a study of shared clonotypes between healthy human individuals. Sequencing used immunoSEQ multiplex PCR; TCRdb keeps in-frame clones, though not all of them. The sample holds approximately 2.5 million clones, more than 80% seen once. The sequencing input was naive CD4+ T cells sorted from blood. These receptors came from a man aged 18 to 29 in good health. Both conserved end residues are part of each CDR3. Fields, in order: J gene, CDR3 length, D gene, V gene, clone size, CDR3 protein, CDR3 DNA. A D gene is named only where the DNA matches it firmly. A clone size is listed for some rows: how often the clone was seen (once, few, many), or a class if it is expanded.

J gene: TRBJ2-2
CDR3 length: 14
D gene: TRBD1
V gene: TRBV6-1
clone size: -
CDR3 protein: CASRTGGMDGELFF
CDR3 DNA: TGTGCCAGCAGAACAGGGGGCATGGACGGGGAGCTGTTTTTT

J gene: TRBJ1-3
CDR3 length: 12
D gene: -
V gene: TRBV30
clone size: few
CDR3 protein: CAWSDQGYTIYF
CDR3 DNA: TGTGCCTGGAGTGACCAGGGGTACACCATATATTTT

J gene: TRBJ2-3
CDR3 length: 15
D gene: TRBD2
V gene: TRBV11-3
clone size: -
CDR3 protein: CASSLKAGVVDTQYF
CDR3 DNA: TGTGCCAGCAGCTTAAAAGCGGGAGTGGTGGATACGCAGTATTTT

J gene: TRBJ2-3
CDR3 length: 16
D gene: TRBD2
V gene: TRBV5-1
clone size: -
CDR3 protein: CASSLMVAGGQDTQYF
CDR3 DNA: TGCGCCAGCAGCTTAATGGTAGCGGGAGGACAAGATACGCAGTATTTT

J gene: TRBJ2-1
CDR3 length: 15
D gene: -
V gene: TRBV7-9
clone size: once
CDR3 protein: CASSPTGTFYHEQFF
CDR3 DNA: TGTGCCAGCAGCCCTACCGGGACATTTTACCATGAGCAGTTCTTC

J gene: TRBJ2-1
CDR3 length: 13
D gene: -
V gene: TRBV27
clone size: -
CDR3 protein: CASSRQVHNEQFF
CDR3 DNA: TGTGCCAGCAGCCGACAGGTCCACAATGAGCAGTTCTTC

J gene: TRBJ1-1
CDR3 length: 13
D gene: -
V gene: TRBV29-1
clone size: -
CDR3 protein: CSVGRGGNTEAFF
CDR3 DNA: TGCAGCGTTGGACGGGGGGGGAACACTGAAGCTTTCTTT

J gene: TRBJ2-7
CDR3 length: 11
D gene: -
V gene: TRBV5-1
clone size: once
CDR3 protein: CASSDYKEQYF
CDR3 DNA: TGCGCCAGCAGCGACTATAAGGAGCAGTACTTC

J gene: TRBJ1-1
CDR3 length: 13
D gene: -
V gene: TRBV5-1
clone size: -
CDR3 protein: CASSLGGATEAFF
CDR3 DNA: TGCGCCAGCAGCTTGGGGGGCGCCACTGAAGCTTTCTTT

J gene: TRBJ2-1
CDR3 length: 14
D gene: -
V gene: TRBV15
clone size: -
CDR3 protein: CATSRDRSYNEQFF
CDR3 DNA: TGTGCCACCAGCCGGGACCGCTCCTACAATGAGCAGTTCTTC

J gene: TRBJ2-7
CDR3 length: 15
D gene: TRBD2
V gene: TRBV18
clone size: -
CDR3 protein: CASSPPGLAAYEQYF
CDR3 DNA: TGTGCCAGCTCACCACCGGGGCTAGCGGCCTACGAGCAGTACTTC

J gene: TRBJ2-1
CDR3 length: 14
D gene: TRBD2
V gene: TRBV6-6
clone size: -
CDR3 protein: CASGLAGYNNEQFF
CDR3 DNA: TGTGCCAGCGGCCTAGCGGGGTATAACAATGAGCAGTTCTTC

J gene: TRBJ1-6
CDR3 length: 15
D gene: TRBD1
V gene: TRBV5-6
clone size: -
CDR3 protein: CASSRWDRGNSPLHF
CDR3 DNA: TGTGCCAGCAGCCGCTGGGACAGGGGTAATTCACCCCTCCACTTT

J gene: TRBJ1-3
CDR3 length: 12
D gene: -
V gene: TRBV29-1
clone size: -
CDR3 protein: CSVELAGNTIYF
CDR3 DNA: TGCAGCGTTGAGTTGGCTGGAAACACCATATATTTT

J gene: TRBJ1-2
CDR3 length: 15
D gene: -
V gene: TRBV6-6
clone size: -
CDR3 protein: CASSYVWAVSYGYTF
CDR3 DNA: TGTGCCAGCAGTTACGTCTGGGCGGTAAGCTATGGCTACACCTTC

J gene: TRBJ2-2
CDR3 length: 17
D gene: -
V gene: TRBV5-1
clone size: -
CDR3 protein: CASSSSRDSLNTGELFF
CDR3 DNA: TGCGCCAGCAGCTCGAGCCGGGACTCCCTGAACACCGGGGAGCTGTTTTTT

J gene: TRBJ2-7
CDR3 length: 14
D gene: -
V gene: TRBV6-1
clone size: -
CDR3 protein: CASSEALIGDEQYF
CDR3 DNA: TGTGCCAGCAGTGAAGCGCTTATTGGGGACGAGCAGTACTTC

J gene: TRBJ1-5
CDR3 length: 17
D gene: -
V gene: TRBV5-1
clone size: -
CDR3 protein: CASSFGRGPEGNQPQHF
CDR3 DNA: TGCGCCAGCAGCTTCGGGAGGGGTCCGGAAGGCAATCAGCCCCAGCATTTT

J gene: TRBJ1-2
CDR3 length: 10
D gene: TRBD1
V gene: TRBV29-1
clone size: -
CDR3 protein: CSVWTGDYTF
CDR3 DNA: TGCAGCGTTTGGACAGGGGACTACACCTTC

J gene: TRBJ1-1
CDR3 length: 14
D gene: TRBD1
V gene: TRBV30
clone size: few
CDR3 protein: CAWYRDRANTEAFF
CDR3 DNA: TGTGCCTGGTACCGGGACAGAGCGAACACTGAAGCTTTCTTT

J gene: TRBJ1-1
CDR3 length: 12
D gene: -
V gene: TRBV2
clone size: -
CDR3 protein: CASRTGNTEAFF
CDR3 DNA: TGTGCCAGCAGAACTGGGAACACTGAAGCTTTCTTT

J gene: TRBJ2-7
CDR3 length: 16
D gene: -
V gene: TRBV4-2
clone size: -
CDR3 protein: CASSQEISRVYYEQYF
CDR3 DNA: TGTGCCAGCAGCCAAGAAATTAGCAGGGTCTACTACGAGCAGTACTTC

J gene: TRBJ2-6
CDR3 length: 15
D gene: -
V gene: TRBV6-1
clone size: -
CDR3 protein: CASSGGGTGANVLTF
CDR3 DNA: TGTGCCAGCAGTGGAGGGGGTACCGGGGCCAACGTCCTGACTTTC

J gene: TRBJ2-5
CDR3 length: 12
D gene: -
V gene: TRBV6-5
clone size: -
CDR3 protein: CASSYFQETQYF
CDR3 DNA: TGTGCCAGCAGTTACTTCCAAGAGACCCAGTACTTC

J gene: TRBJ2-5
CDR3 length: 14
D gene: -
V gene: TRBV7-3
clone size: once
CDR3 protein: CASSLNSGLEAQYF
CDR3 DNA: TGTGCCAGCAGCTTAAATTCAGGGCTTGAGGCCCAGTACTTC

J gene: TRBJ2-3
CDR3 length: 14
D gene: -
V gene: TRBV6-5
clone size: -
CDR3 protein: CASTGTTPTDTQYF
CDR3 DNA: TGTGCCAGCACCGGAACTACGCCCACAGATACGCAGTATTTT

J gene: TRBJ1-6
CDR3 length: 15
D gene: TRBD1
V gene: TRBV7-9
clone size: -
CDR3 protein: CASSLSRDRVSPLHF
CDR3 DNA: TGTGCCAGCAGCTTATCCCGGGACAGGGTCTCACCCCTCCACTTT

J gene: TRBJ1-2
CDR3 length: 14
D gene: -
V gene: TRBV28
clone size: -
CDR3 protein: CASSRETVNYGYTF
CDR3 DNA: TGTGCCAGCAGTCGCGAGACAGTAAACTATGGCTACACCTTC

J gene: TRBJ2-5
CDR3 length: 13
D gene: -
V gene: TRBV30
clone size: -
CDR3 protein: CAWTRQAPRTQYF
CDR3 DNA: TGTGCCTGGACTCGACAGGCCCCGCGGACCCAGTACTTC

J gene: TRBJ2-7
CDR3 length: 13
D gene: -
V gene: TRBV7-2
clone size: -
CDR3 protein: CASSLALDYEQYF
CDR3 DNA: TGTGCCAGCAGCTTAGCACTGGACTACGAGCAGTACTTC

J gene: TRBJ1-2
CDR3 length: 17
D gene: TRBD1
V gene: TRBV9
clone size: -
CDR3 protein: CASSVEDRGRGNYGYTF
CDR3 DNA: TGTGCCAGCAGCGTAGAAGACAGGGGGCGCGGGAACTATGGCTACACCTTC

J gene: TRBJ2-7
CDR3 length: 12
D gene: -
V gene: TRBV7-2
clone size: -
CDR3 protein: CASSPLGWEQYF
CDR3 DNA: TGTGCCAGCAGTCCCTTAGGGTGGGAGCAGTACTTC

J gene: TRBJ1-1
CDR3 length: 14
D gene: TRBD1
V gene: TRBV5-1
clone size: -
CDR3 protein: CASSLEAGGTEAFF
CDR3 DNA: TGCGCCAGCAGCTTGGAGGCAGGGGGCACTGAAGCTTTCTTT

J gene: TRBJ2-1
CDR3 length: 12
D gene: -
V gene: TRBV28
clone size: -
CDR3 protein: CASSNRYNEQFF
CDR3 DNA: TGTGCCAGCAGCAATCGGTACAATGAGCAGTTCTTC

J gene: TRBJ2-5
CDR3 length: 12
D gene: -
V gene: TRBV5-1
clone size: -
CDR3 protein: CASSVYQETQYF
CDR3 DNA: TGCGCCAGCAGCGTATACCAAGAGACCCAGTACTTC

J gene: TRBJ2-3
CDR3 length: 17
D gene: -
V gene: TRBV15
clone size: -
CDR3 protein: CATSRDAIGQVKNPQYF
CDR3 DNA: TGTGCCACCAGCAGAGATGCGATAGGCCAGGTGAAGAATCCGCAGTATTTT

J gene: TRBJ1-1
CDR3 length: 15
D gene: -
V gene: TRBV6-1
clone size: once
CDR3 protein: CASSDGPEVGTEAFF
CDR3 DNA: TGTGCCAGCAGTGACGGCCCCGAGGTGGGCACTGAAGCTTTCTTT

J gene: TRBJ2-5
CDR3 length: 13
D gene: TRBD2
V gene: TRBV6-1
clone size: -
CDR3 protein: CASRTSGAETQYF
CDR3 DNA: TGTGCCAGCAGGACTAGCGGAGCGGAGACCCAGTACTTC

J gene: TRBJ2-3
CDR3 length: 17
D gene: TRBD2
V gene: TRBV5-6
clone size: -
CDR3 protein: CASSLRTTSGPGDTQYF
CDR3 DNA: TGTGCCAGCAGCCTACGGACTACTAGCGGTCCAGGAGATACGCAGTATTTT

J gene: TRBJ2-3
CDR3 length: 17
D gene: TRBD2
V gene: TRBV7-9
clone size: -
CDR3 protein: CASSLLAGGPLTDTQYF
CDR3 DNA: TGTGCCAGCAGCTTGCTAGCGGGGGGGCCTCTGACAGATACGCAGTATTTT

J gene: TRBJ2-1
CDR3 length: 16
D gene: TRBD2
V gene: TRBV5-6
clone size: -
CDR3 protein: CASSPRHLAGVNEQFF
CDR3 DNA: TGTGCCAGCAGCCCCCGGCACCTAGCGGGAGTCAATGAGCAGTTCTTC

J gene: TRBJ2-2
CDR3 length: 14
D gene: -
V gene: TRBV11-2
clone size: -
CDR3 protein: CASSLGAVTGELFF
CDR3 DNA: TGTGCCAGCAGCTTAGGCGCAGTTACCGGGGAGCTGTTTTTT

J gene: TRBJ1-2
CDR3 length: 14
D gene: -
V gene: TRBV18
clone size: -
CDR3 protein: CASSYSFPPRGYTF
CDR3 DNA: TGTGCCAGCTCCTACAGTTTCCCCCCTCGGGGCTACACCTTC

J gene: TRBJ2-2
CDR3 length: 16
D gene: -
V gene: TRBV5-6
clone size: -
CDR3 protein: CASSLRDTTNTGELFF
CDR3 DNA: TGTGCCAGCAGCCTCCGGGACACAACGAACACCGGGGAGCTGTTTTTT

J gene: TRBJ1-2
CDR3 length: 13
D gene: -
V gene: TRBV5-1
clone size: -
CDR3 protein: CASSTGRNYGYTF
CDR3 DNA: TGCGCCAGCAGCACTGGGAGGAACTATGGCTACACCTTC

J gene: TRBJ1-2
CDR3 length: 13
D gene: TRBD1
V gene: TRBV5-4
clone size: -
CDR3 protein: CASSGTVLYGYTF
CDR3 DNA: TGTGCCAGCAGTGGGACAGTTCTCTATGGCTACACCTTC

J gene: TRBJ2-5
CDR3 length: 15
D gene: -
V gene: TRBV4-3
clone size: -
CDR3 protein: CASSLTPGGGETQYF
CDR3 DNA: TGCGCCAGCAGCTTAACCCCCGGCGGAGGGGAGACCCAGTACTTC

J gene: TRBJ2-3
CDR3 length: 17
D gene: TRBD2
V gene: TRBV7-6
clone size: -
CDR3 protein: CASSSPTSGRVTDTQYF
CDR3 DNA: TGTGCCAGCAGCTCCCCGACTAGCGGGAGGGTGACAGATACGCAGTATTTT

J gene: TRBJ1-4
CDR3 length: 15
D gene: -
V gene: TRBV5-1
clone size: -
CDR3 protein: CASSLTGSTNEKLFF
CDR3 DNA: TGCGCCAGCAGCTTAACAGGGAGCACTAATGAAAAACTGTTTTTT

J gene: TRBJ1-1
CDR3 length: 14
D gene: TRBD1
V gene: TRBV19
clone size: -
CDR3 protein: CASTETGLNTEAFF
CDR3 DNA: TGTGCCAGTACCGAGACAGGGCTGAACACTGAAGCTTTCTTT

J gene: TRBJ2-3
CDR3 length: 15
D gene: TRBD1
V gene: TRBV19
clone size: -
CDR3 protein: CASRGQGPFTDTQYF
CDR3 DNA: TGTGCCAGTAGGGGACAGGGACCTTTCACAGATACGCAGTATTTT

J gene: TRBJ2-1
CDR3 length: 16
D gene: TRBD1
V gene: TRBV7-9
clone size: -
CDR3 protein: CASRTTGTGDYNEQFF
CDR3 DNA: TGTGCCAGCAGAACAACCGGGACAGGGGACTACAATGAGCAGTTCTTC

J gene: TRBJ2-7
CDR3 length: 16
D gene: TRBD1
V gene: TRBV5-1
clone size: once
CDR3 protein: CASSPPSGTGGYEQYF
CDR3 DNA: TGCGCCAGCAGCCCACCCTCTGGGACAGGGGGTTACGAGCAGTACTTC